This TCR beta chain was sequenced in a study of blood T cell repertoires in COVID-19. Background on the study: Samples came from the United States, Italy and Spain, spanning acute and convalescent COVID-19. PBMCs, B-cell-depleted T cells, or T cells were the source of the cDNA or gDNA that made up the material.

The CDR3 totals 14 residues. V was trimmed by 7 bases and J by 5 bases, leaving 20 bases between them. CDR1 and CDR2 from the germline V gene are SQVTM and ANQGSEA. In the original analysis: The assay estimated nucleated cells by amplifying reference gene primers. Repertoires were generated with immunoSEQ multiplex PCR, while TCRdb's copy carries only in-frame clones and drops some. The DNA was the basis for D and trimming; V, J and clone size are from that table. The profile covers 250,000 to 350,000 clones, with roughly 90% appearing a single time and roughly 2.9% taken by the ten largest. Followed longitudinally, the Seattle patients had been enrolled during active infection.

The receptor comes from a woman aged 25 to 39 with COVID-19, enrolled during active disease. The gene calls are TRBV29-1 and TRBJ1-1, with D maybe TRBD1 (5 bases). Sequences were obtained from peripheral blood. CDR3 sequence reads: CSAPGHGGSTEAFF. In DNA form, the CDR3 reads TGCAGCGCCCCTGGGCACGGGGGATCGACTGAAGCTTTCTTT.